This T cell receptor (beta chain) is drawn from a study of CD8+ T cells in alopecia areata (dated by TCRdb to the late 2010s). About the investigation overall: The treated patients, all with moderate-to-severe alopecia areata, were enrolled in an open-label pilot trial of oral tofacitinib given at 5 to 10 mg twice daily. TCRbeta CDR3 regions were amplified by immunoSEQ multiplex PCR with 35 Vbeta forward and 13 Jbeta reverse primers. Biopsies were taken from tofacitinib-treated patients at baseline and at 4 and 24 weeks of treatment, and a later scalp biopsy was taken in several of the tofacitinib-treated patients. Patients stayed on tofacitinib for 6 to 18 months and then had 6 months of follow-up off drug so that delayed response and recurrence could be assessed. Scalp clonality was compared among normal scalp (n=4), patchy alopecia areata scalp (n=8), and alopecia totalis/universalis scalp (n=8). RNA was extracted with the PAXgene miRNA kit for fixed scalp, the miRNeasy kit for PBMCs, and the RNeasy kit for mouse skin. In humans, TCRbeta sequencing was performed on scalp tissue and on sorted CD4+ and CD8+ peripheral blood T cells from healthy controls and from patients with patchy or totalis/universalis alopecia areata. In both human patients and the C3H/HeJ mouse model, the study applied high-throughput TCRbeta sequencing to look at T cell clonal expansion in alopecia areata. Broader findings and caveats from the paper: Lesional scalp, especially in alopecia totalis/universalis, showed higher clonality and more expanded CD8+ clones than normal scalp, suggesting antigenic drive. Resident alphabeta T cells in normal human skin are also sequenced, complicating scalp TCR repertoire analysis, unlike mouse skin dominated by gammadelta T cells. Shared TCR sequences between patients were less evident than in mice, which may be partly attributable to HLA diversity in the patient population.

The CDR3 sequence holds 15 residues, the cysteine and phenylalanine included. Solely the CDR3 DNA is kept, with 45 bases framed from the first base. Deletion took 0 bases off V and 2 bases off J, with a span of 8 bases between the germline ends. The germline V gene encodes CDR1 MNHEY and CDR2 SVGAGI. Read against the paper, the sample's time point label means: baseline before oral tofacitinib. Peripheral blood and lesional scalp punch biopsies were obtained from patients with alopecia areata. PBMCs were isolated by density centrifugation and stained for CD3, CD4 and CD8, after which CD4+ and CD8+ T cells were sorted on a FACSAria. About this clone: Its specific antigen is unknown. No much larger clone is present one base from it, and per-base qualities are unavailable.

Library generation was performed with the immunoSEQ multiplex PCR assay. RNA was extracted from all samples and reverse transcribed into cDNA, which served as template for TCR sequencing. SuperScript III was used to make first-strand cDNA, primed with a 2:1 mix of oligo-dT and random hexamers. A synthetic immune receptor repertoire was used to measure amplification bias, and any remaining bias was corrected computationally. The authors' pipeline ran thus. After raw reads were preprocessed to remove errors, the CDR3 was defined following IMGT conventions as running from the conserved cysteine to phenylalanine. Clonality was calculated as 1 minus Shannon entropy normalized by log2 of the number of productive unique TCRs. Whether each scalp clone was CD4 or CD8 was inferred by checking scalp TCRbeta sequences against the CD4 and CD8 repertoires from sorted blood. TCRdb stores this immuneACCESS table with in-frame sequences only. Part of the clones is absent; in the studies checked, under half of the shortfall reflects unresolved V genes, and no reason is known for the rest. V and J calls and clone size come straight from that table; D and trimming were deduced from the DNA. Recorded for this sample are over 50,000 clones; 45% to 50% of them occurred a single time. 17% of the sample rests with the top ten.

This sample comprised CD8+ T cells sorted from blood, obtained at week 0. The source of this sequence is a human donor with alopecia areata. Recombination linked TRBV6-5 to TRBJ2-1; confidence is insufficient to name the D gene. The CDR3 reads as follows: CASSYSRTAYNEQFF. The nucleotides are TGTGCCAGCAGTTACTCCAGAACCGCCTACAATGAGCAGTTCTTC.